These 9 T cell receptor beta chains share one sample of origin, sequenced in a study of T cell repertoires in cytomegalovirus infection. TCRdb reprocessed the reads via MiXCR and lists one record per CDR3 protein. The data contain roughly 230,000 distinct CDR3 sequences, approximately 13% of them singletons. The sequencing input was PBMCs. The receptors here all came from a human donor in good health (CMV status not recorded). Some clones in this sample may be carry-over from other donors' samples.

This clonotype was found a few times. The DNA for the CDR3 is TGTGCCATCAGTGAGGGAGGGTGGCCTGGAAACACCATATATTTT. This codes for CAISEGGWPGNTIYF. J is TRBJ1-3 and V is TRBV10-3; D is undetermined. Germline CDR1 and CDR2: ENHRY and SYGVKD. Trimming removed 2 bases at V and 2 bases at J, with 10 bases between. There are 15 residues in the CDR3.

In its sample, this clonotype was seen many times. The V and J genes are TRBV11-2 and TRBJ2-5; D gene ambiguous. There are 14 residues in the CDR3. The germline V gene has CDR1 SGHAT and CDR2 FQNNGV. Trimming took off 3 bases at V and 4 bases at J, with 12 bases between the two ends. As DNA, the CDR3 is TGTGCCAGCAGCTTCTCTGCGTCGGGAGAGACCCAGTACTTC. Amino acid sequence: CASSFSASGETQYF.

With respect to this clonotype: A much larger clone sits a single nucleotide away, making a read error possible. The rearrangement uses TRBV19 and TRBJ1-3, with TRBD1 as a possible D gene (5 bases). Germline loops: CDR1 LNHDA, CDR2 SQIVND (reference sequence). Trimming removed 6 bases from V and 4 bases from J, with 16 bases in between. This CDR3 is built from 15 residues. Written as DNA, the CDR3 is TGTGCCAGTAGGCCTCTGACAAGGGACGGAAACACCATATATTTT. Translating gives CASRPLTRDGNTIYF.

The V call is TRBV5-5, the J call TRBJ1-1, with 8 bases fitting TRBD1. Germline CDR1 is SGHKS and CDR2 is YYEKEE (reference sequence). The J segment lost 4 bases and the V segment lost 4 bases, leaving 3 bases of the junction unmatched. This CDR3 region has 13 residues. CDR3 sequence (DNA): TGTGCCAGCAGCACCGGGACAGGCACTGAAGCTTTCTTT. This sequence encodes CASSTGTGTEAFF.

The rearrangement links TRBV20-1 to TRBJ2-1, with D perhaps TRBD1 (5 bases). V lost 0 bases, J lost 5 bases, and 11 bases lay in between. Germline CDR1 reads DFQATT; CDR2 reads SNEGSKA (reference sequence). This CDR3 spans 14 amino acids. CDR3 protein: CSARDGAKNNEQFF. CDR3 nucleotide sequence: TGCAGTGCTAGAGATGGGGCTAAAAACAATGAGCAGTTCTTC.

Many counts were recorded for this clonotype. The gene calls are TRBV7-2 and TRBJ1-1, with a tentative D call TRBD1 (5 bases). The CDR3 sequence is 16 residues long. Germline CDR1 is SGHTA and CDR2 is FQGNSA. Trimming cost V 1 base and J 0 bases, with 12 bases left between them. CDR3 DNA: TGTGCCAGCAGCTTAGATCCAGGGCGGATGAACACTGAAGCTTTCTTT. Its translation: CASSLDPGRMNTEAFF.

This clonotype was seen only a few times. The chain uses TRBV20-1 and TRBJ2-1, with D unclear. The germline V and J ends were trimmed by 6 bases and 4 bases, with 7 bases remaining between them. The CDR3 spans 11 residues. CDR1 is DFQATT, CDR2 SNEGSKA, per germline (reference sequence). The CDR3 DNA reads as TGCAGTGCCACCTGGTACAATGAGCAGTTCTTC. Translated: CSATWYNEQFF.

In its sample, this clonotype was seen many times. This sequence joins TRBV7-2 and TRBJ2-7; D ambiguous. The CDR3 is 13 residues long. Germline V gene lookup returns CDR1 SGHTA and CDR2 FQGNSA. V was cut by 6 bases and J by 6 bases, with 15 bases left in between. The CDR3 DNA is TGTGCCAGCAGTTTTCAAGCCACTTCCGAGCAGTACTTC. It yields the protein CASSFQATSEQYF.

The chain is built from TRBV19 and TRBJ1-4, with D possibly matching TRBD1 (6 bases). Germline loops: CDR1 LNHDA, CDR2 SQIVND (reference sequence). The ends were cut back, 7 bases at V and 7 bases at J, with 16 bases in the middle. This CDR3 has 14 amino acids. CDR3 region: CASNLDSRGEKLFF. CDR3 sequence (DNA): TGTGCCAGTAACCTGGACAGCCGCGGTGAAAAACTGTTTTTT.